This T cell receptor (beta chain) was sequenced in a study of identical twins. Healthy Caucasians alone served as donors. After template switching added a universal primer site, the resulting cDNA carried unique molecular identifiers. TCRdb reanalysed the 5' RACE reads using MiXCR and keeps one entry per CDR3 protein. Of 1.5 million or so distinct CDR3 sequences in the sample, roughly a third were seen once. This clonotype showed up many times. No antigen is known for it. The study, taken as a whole, reports: Cross-sectional statistics underpinned the conclusions; the same donors were not followed. In cord blood, abundant beta clonotypes had fewer insertions; memory showed no trend.

Trimming stripped 5 bases from V and 13 bases from J, with 24 bases between. CDR3 size: 15 residues. Looked up from germline, CDR1 is SGHAT and CDR2 is FQDESV (reference sequence). The sample comprised cord blood. This receptor was taken from a newborn girl in good health. The chain couples TRBV11-1 to TRBJ2-4; a possible D gene is TRBD2 (6 bases). CDR3 region: CASSIYSGLIGGQYF. DNA for the CDR3: TGTGCCAGCAGCATCTACTCGGGCTTGATAGGAGGGCAGTACTTC.